These T cell receptor beta chains were read from a single sample in a study of T cell responses to AZD1222 COVID-19 vaccine. This table comes from immunoSEQ multiplex PCR, and its TCRdb copy is limited to in-frame clones, with some not included. Altogether roughly 180,000 clones are present, 85% to 90% being singletons, with the ten largest covering 6.9%. Here the sequenced sample was peripheral blood, taken on day 0 of AZD1222 vaccination. The receptors derive from an adult in good health. The CDR3 runs from the conserved cysteine through the conserved F or W. Each record gives: clone size, V gene, J gene, D gene, CDR3 protein, CDR3 DNA. The D gene is left open where the match is weak. Some rows mark clone size as missing; the rest say once, few, many or name a class of expanded clone.

abundance: NA
v_gene: TRBV4-1
j_gene: TRBJ2-1
d_gene: NA
CDR3aa: CASSQVWAGDEQFF
CDR3nt: TGCGCCAGCAGCCAAGTGTGGGCGGGCGATGAGCAGTTCTTC

abundance: NA
v_gene: TRBV14
j_gene: TRBJ1-2
d_gene: NA
CDR3aa: CASSPGRNGGYTF
CDR3nt: TGTGCCAGCAGCCCGGGACGCAATGGTGGCTACACCTTC

abundance: many
v_gene: TRBV6-5
j_gene: TRBJ2-2
d_gene: TRBD1
CDR3aa: CASTPGGEVGELFF
CDR3nt: TGTGCCAGCACTCCAGGGGGCGAGGTCGGGGAGCTGTTTTTT

abundance: NA
v_gene: TRBV5-1
j_gene: TRBJ2-2
d_gene: NA
CDR3aa: CASSGTVTGELFF
CDR3nt: TGCGCCAGCAGCGGAACAGTTACCGGGGAGCTGTTTTTT

abundance: NA
v_gene: TRBV7-3
j_gene: TRBJ2-1
d_gene: TRBD1
CDR3aa: CASSEIPGQGPYEQFF
CDR3nt: TGTGCCAGCAGCGAGATACCGGGACAGGGGCCTTATGAGCAGTTCTTC

abundance: NA
v_gene: TRBV19
j_gene: TRBJ1-4
d_gene: TRBD1
CDR3aa: CASSIGLGQGRGEKLFF
CDR3nt: TGTGCCAGTAGTATCGGCCTCGGACAGGGACGTGGTGAAAAACTGTTTTTT

abundance: NA
v_gene: TRBV6-2/TRBV6-3
j_gene: TRBJ2-3
d_gene: NA
CDR3aa: CASSYERWYTDTQYF
CDR3nt: TGTGCCAGCAGTTACGAACGCTGGTACACAGATACGCAGTATTTT

abundance: NA
v_gene: TRBV7-2
j_gene: TRBJ1-3
d_gene: NA
CDR3aa: CASRTRDSGNTIYF
CDR3nt: TGTGCCAGCAGAACAAGGGACTCTGGAAACACCATATATTTT

abundance: NA
v_gene: TRBV12-1
j_gene: TRBJ2-3
d_gene: NA
CDR3aa: CASSFALASGGAITDTQYF
CDR3nt: TGTGCCAGCAGCTTTGCGTTGGCTAGCGGGGGGGCGATCACAGATACGCAGTATTTT

abundance: NA
v_gene: TRBV5-1
j_gene: TRBJ1-2
d_gene: NA
CDR3aa: CASTPGGNYGYTF
CDR3nt: TGCGCCAGCACCCCTGGGGGTAACTATGGCTACACCTTC

abundance: NA
v_gene: TRBV5-1
j_gene: TRBJ2-4
d_gene: NA
CDR3aa: CASSLAGQDKNIQYF
CDR3nt: TGCGCCAGCAGCTTGGCCGGGCAAGACAAAAACATTCAGTACTTC

abundance: NA
v_gene: TRBV30
j_gene: TRBJ2-2
d_gene: NA
CDR3aa: CAWRQAVGGELFF
CDR3nt: TGTGCCTGGAGACAGGCGGTAGGAGGGGAGCTGTTTTTT

abundance: NA
v_gene: TRBV4-1
j_gene: TRBJ2-4
d_gene: NA
CDR3aa: CASSQDGQQNIQYF
CDR3nt: TGCGCCAGCAGCCAAGACGGACAGCAAAACATTCAGTACTTC

abundance: NA
v_gene: TRBV7-9
j_gene: TRBJ1-4
d_gene: NA
CDR3aa: CASSLAKPLGHEKLFF
CDR3nt: TGTGCCAGCAGCTTGGCCAAGCCGCTCGGTCATGAAAAACTGTTTTTT

abundance: NA
v_gene: TRBV7-9
j_gene: TRBJ1-2
d_gene: NA
CDR3aa: CASSPVAGYGYTF
CDR3nt: TGTGCCAGCAGCCCGGTGGCAGGCTATGGCTACACCTTC